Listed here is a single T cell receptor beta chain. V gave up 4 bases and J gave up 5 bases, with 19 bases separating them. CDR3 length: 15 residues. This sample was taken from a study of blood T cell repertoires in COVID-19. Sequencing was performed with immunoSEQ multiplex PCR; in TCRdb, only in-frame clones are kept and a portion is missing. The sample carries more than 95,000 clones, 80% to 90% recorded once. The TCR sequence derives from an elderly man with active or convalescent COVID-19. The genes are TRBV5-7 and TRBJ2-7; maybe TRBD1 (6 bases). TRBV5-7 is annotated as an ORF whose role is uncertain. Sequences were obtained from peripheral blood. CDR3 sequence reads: CASSRPGHRGHEQYF. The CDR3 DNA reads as TGTGCCAGCAGCCGTCCGGGACACCGGGGCCACGAGCAGTACTTC.